This entry lists 4 T cell receptor beta chains sequenced from one sample in a study of T cell repertoires in cytomegalovirus infection. TCRdb called the reads again in MiXCR, with one record for every CDR3 protein. The sample has roughly 630,000 distinct CDR3 sequences, 20% to 25% seen once. The specimen was CD8+ T cells from PBMCs. These receptor sequences come from a human donor in good health (CMV status not recorded). Some clones in this sample may be carry-over from other donors' samples.

The sample holds a few counts of this clonotype. This rearrangement joins TRBV12-5 to TRBJ2-7, with unresolved D. Germline loops: CDR1 LGHNT, CDR2 FRNRAP. V lost 1 base and J lost 3, with 4 bases in between. The CDR3 covers 12 residues. The CDR3 nucleotides are TGTGCTAGTGGTTTGGGACTCTACGAGCAGTACTTC. Amino acid sequence: CASGLGLYEQYF.

The chain uses TRBV5-6 and TRBJ2-7; maybe TRBD2 (5 bases). There are 13 residues in the CDR3. V shed 4 bases and J shed 2 bases, with 10 bases lying between them. CDR1 and CDR2 (germline): SGHDT, YYEEEE. The DNA for the CDR3 is TGTGCCAGCAGCCCGGGGTCGACCTACGAGCAGTACGTC. Its translation: CASSPGSTYEQYV.

This clonotype was found a few times. This sequence joins TRBV12-3 or TRBV12-4 and TRBJ1-1; D may be TRBD1 (6 bases). The CDR3 spans 19 residues. The V gene lost 3 bases and the J gene lost 5 bases, with 28 bases spanning the gap. CDR3: CASSFIIPLAGVDVTEAFF. For the CDR3, the DNA is TGTGCCAGCAGTTTCATAATCCCCTTGGCAGGGGTGGACGTAACTGAAGCTTTCTTT.

This clonotype occurred a few times. V gene TRBV4-3 combines with J gene TRBJ1-1, with D perhaps matching TRBD1 (5 bases). Trimming left V 1 base short and J 4 bases short, with 13 bases between. CDR3 size: 15 residues. In germline, CDR1 is LGHNA, CDR2 YSLEER. The CDR3, as DNA: TGCGCCAGCAGCCAAGTTGTAGGGGCGGTCACTGAAGCTTTCTTT. Translated: CASSQVVGAVTEAFF.